This note documents a single T cell receptor beta chain sequence. This record comes from a study of cytomegalovirus exposure and HLA in healthy donors. Use of 60 Vbeta and 13 Jbeta primers characterized the PCR. Clones were sequenced by immunoSEQ multiplex PCR, and TCRdb holds only the in-frame ones, with some missing. This repertoire shows some 190,000 clones, about 81% found once; its top ten account for around 2%. The source material was PBMCs. The TCR sequence derives from a man aged 18 to 29 in good health and CMV-seronegative.

As DNA, the CDR3 is TGTGCCACAGAGCGGGGATGCTATGGCTACACCTTC. It encodes CATERGCYGYTF. The chain combines TRBV28 with TRBJ1-2; no firm D call. This CDR3 comprises 12 residues. With 10 bases removed from V and 4 bases from J, the gap between germline ends came to 13 bases. The germline V gene encodes CDR1 MDHEN and CDR2 SYDVKM.